This TCR beta chain was recovered during a study of blood T cell repertoires in COVID-19. Trimming at V came to 3 bases and at J to 3 bases, leaving 5 bases not matched to a gene. Per the germline V gene, CDR1 is SGHTA and CDR2 is FQGNSA. CDR3 size: 15 residues. Per the original methods: Estimates of nucleated cell counts were drawn from the amplification of reference gene primers. TCRdb keeps only in-frame clones here, not all; method: immunoSEQ multiplex PCR. The V and J calls and the clone size are those of that table, but D and trimming were determined from the DNA. The sample yields hundreds of thousands of clones, roughly 85% seen once.

V and J are TRBV7-2 and TRBJ1-5; TRBD1 aligns across 7 bases. The sample consisted of peripheral blood. The receptor comes from a woman of 80 years or more with acute or convalescent COVID-19. CDR3 loop: CASSFGQVDNQPQHF. DNA for the CDR3: TGTGCCAGCAGCTTTGGACAGGTCGACAATCAGCCCCAGCATTTT.